This T cell receptor beta chain was identified in a study of blood T cells in healthy people across ages. Through a sample-barcoded 5' primer and a J-beta primer mix, a second PCR was run for 7 to 11 cycles. Any given sample supplied a minimum of 3 million CDR3-containing paired-end reads. TCRdb independently ran MiXCR on the 5' RACE reads; one entry per CDR3 protein. The sample comprises some 790,000 distinct CDR3 sequences, 29% of which are singletons, and 17% rests with the top ten. V was pared by 6 bases and J by 5 bases, with 11 bases of the junction left unmatched. Germline values: CDR1 MNHEY, CDR2 SVGAGI. This CDR3 spans 15 amino acids. This clonotype was observed many times.

Specimen: blood. The source of this sequence is a woman aged 80 or over in good health. This chain connects TRBV6-5 to TRBJ2-3; 7 bases map to TRBD1. The CDR3 DNA follows: TGTGCCAGCAGCTTCTCACAGGGGCGTTTAGATACGCAGTATTTT. It specifies CASSFSQGRLDTQYF.